Sequencing of this T cell receptor (delta chain) was carried out in a study of Vδ1+ human thymocytes. Sequences come from RNA converted to cDNA by reverse transcription. CDR3 amplicons came from multiplex PCR with pooled V-gene forward and constant-region reverse primers. TCRdb redid the clone calls on the multiplex PCR reads with CATT. The data hold 80,000 or so delta-chain clones, with around 35% observed a single time. Trimming left V 1 base short and J 0 bases short, with 18 bases between. Germline V gene sequence: CDR1 TSWWSYY, CDR2 QGS. This CDR3 has 18 amino acids. Whole-study findings and limits: Thymic TRG and TRD repertoires appeared highly polyclonal, with Gaussian CDR3 length distributions.

Of note for this clone: Antigen: not known.

After alphabeta T cell depletion, CD3+ Vdelta1+ Vdelta2- thymocytes were sorted. This TCR was sampled from a boy under two years old who had congenital heart surgery. The rearrangement uses TRDV1 and TRDJ1; maybe TRDD3 (5 bases). Source material: Vdelta1+ gamma-delta thymocytes from the thymus. Subset of the sample: FACS-sorted CD3+ TCRalphabeta- TCRVdelta1+ TCRVdelta2- thymocytes. The CDR3 sequence is CALGEHLGWYSDTDKLIF. CDR3 nucleotides: TGTGCTCTTGGGGAACACTTGGGGTGGTACTCGGACACCGATAAACTCATCTTT.